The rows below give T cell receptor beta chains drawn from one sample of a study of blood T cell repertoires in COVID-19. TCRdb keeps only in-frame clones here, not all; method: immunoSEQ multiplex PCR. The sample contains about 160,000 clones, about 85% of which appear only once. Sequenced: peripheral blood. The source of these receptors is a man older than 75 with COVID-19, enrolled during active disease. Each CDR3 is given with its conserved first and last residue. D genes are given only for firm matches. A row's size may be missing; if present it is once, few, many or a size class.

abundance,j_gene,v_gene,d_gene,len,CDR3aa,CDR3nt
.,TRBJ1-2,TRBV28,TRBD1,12,CATEGARDGYTF,TGTGCCACGGAGGGGGCGCGGGATGGCTACACCTTC
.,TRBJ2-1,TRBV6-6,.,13,CASSTVRYNEQFF,TGTGCCAGCAGTACGGTTCGATACAATGAGCAGTTCTTC
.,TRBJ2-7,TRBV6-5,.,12,CASRGQFYEQYF,TGTGCCAGCAGAGGACAGTTCTACGAGCAGTACTTC
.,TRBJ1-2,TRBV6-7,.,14,CASTRGPTNYGYTF,TGTGCCAGCACAAGGGGCCCGACGAACTATGGCTACACCTTC
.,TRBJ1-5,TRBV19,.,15,CASSIGETSNQPQHF,TGTGCCAGTAGTATAGGGGAGACTAGCAATCAGCCCCAGCATTTT
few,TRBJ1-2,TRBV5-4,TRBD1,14,CASSLGTGFYGYTF,TGTGCCAGCAGCTTGGGGACAGGCTTCTATGGCTACACCTTC
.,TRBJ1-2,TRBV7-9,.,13,CASSTRSDWGYTF,TGTGCCAGCAGCACCCGGTCGGACTGGGGCTACACCTTC
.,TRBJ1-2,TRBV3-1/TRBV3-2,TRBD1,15,CASRGQGAKNYGYTF,TGTGCCAGCAGAGGACAGGGGGCTAAAAACTATGGCTACACCTTC
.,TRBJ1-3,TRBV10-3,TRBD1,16,CAIRDPGQGAGNTIYF,TGTGCCATCAGAGATCCTGGACAGGGGGCTGGAAACACCATATATTTT
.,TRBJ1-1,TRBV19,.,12,CASSIERTEAFF,TGTGCCAGTAGTATTGAGCGGACTGAAGCTTTCTTT
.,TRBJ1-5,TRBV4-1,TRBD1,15,CASSQPGRGNQPQHF,TGCGCCAGCAGCCAACCCGGCAGGGGGAATCAGCCCCAGCATTTT
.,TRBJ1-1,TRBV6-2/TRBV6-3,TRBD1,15,CASSPRDRDDTEAFF,TGTGCCAGCAGTCCCCGGGACAGGGATGACACTGAAGCTTTCTTT
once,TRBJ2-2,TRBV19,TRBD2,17,CASRRLAADGNTGELFF,TGTGCCAGTAGACGACTAGCGGCGGATGGGAACACCGGGGAGCTGTTTTTT
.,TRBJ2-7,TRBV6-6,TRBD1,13,CASLDREPYEQYF,TGTGCCAGCCTTGACAGGGAGCCCTACGAGCAGTACTTC
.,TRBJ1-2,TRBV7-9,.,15,CASSSVAGLNYGYTF,TGTGCCAGCAGTTCGGTGGCGGGCCTTAACTATGGCTACACCTTC
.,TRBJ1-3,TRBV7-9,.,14,CASSFGGEGNTIYF,TGTGCCAGCAGCTTCGGGGGTGAAGGAAACACCATATATTTT
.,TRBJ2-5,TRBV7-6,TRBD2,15,CASRSYGGVQETQYF,TGTGCCAGTAGGAGTTATGGGGGGGTCCAAGAGACCCAGTACTTC
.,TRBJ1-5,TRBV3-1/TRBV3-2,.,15,CASSQAGNSNQPQHF,TGTGCCAGCAGCCAAGCGGGTAACAGCAATCAGCCCCAGCATTTT
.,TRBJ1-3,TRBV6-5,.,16,CASSYSAGNGGNTIYF,TGTGCCAGCAGTTACTCCGCAGGGAATGGTGGAAACACCATATATTTT
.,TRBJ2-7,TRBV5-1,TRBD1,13,CASSRDRAYEQYF,TGCGCCAGCAGCCGCGACAGGGCCTACGAGCAGTACTTC
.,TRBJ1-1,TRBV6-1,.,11,CASSERSEAFF,TGTGCCAGCAGTGAACGGAGTGAAGCTTTCTTT
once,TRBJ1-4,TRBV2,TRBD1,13,CASRDRANEKLFF,TGTGCCAGCAGGGACAGGGCTAATGAAAAACTGTTTTTT
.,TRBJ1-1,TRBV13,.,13,CASSLNRGTEAFF,TGTGCCAGCAGCTTAAATCGGGGGACTGAAGCTTTCTTT
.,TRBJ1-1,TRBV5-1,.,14,CASSSTGFWTEAFF,TGCGCCAGCAGCTCCACCGGGTTTTGGACTGAAGCTTTCTTT
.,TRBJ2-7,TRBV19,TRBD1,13,CASSSRDRDEQYF,TGTGCCAGTAGTAGCCGGGACAGGGACGAGCAGTACTTC
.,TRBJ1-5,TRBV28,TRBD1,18,CASSRPTGIAIANQPQHF,TGTGCCAGCAGCAGACCGACAGGGATCGCTATCGCTAATCAGCCCCAGCATTTT
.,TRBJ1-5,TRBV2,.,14,CASRSDITGQPQHF,TGTGCCAGCAGATCGGACATCACGGGTCAGCCCCAGCATTTT
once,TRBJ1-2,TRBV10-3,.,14,CAISDWDSAYGYTF,TGTGCCATCAGTGACTGGGACTCTGCCTATGGCTACACCTTC
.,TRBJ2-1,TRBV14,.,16,CASSQDRGNSYNEQFF,TGTGCCAGCAGCCAAGATCGAGGGAATTCCTACAATGAGCAGTTCTTC
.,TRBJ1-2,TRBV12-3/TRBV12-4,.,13,CASSFLGGYGYTF,TGTGCCAGCAGTTTCCTGGGAGGCTATGGCTACACCTTC
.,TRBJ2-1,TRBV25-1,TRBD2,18,CASSELNPTSGENNEQFF,TGTGCCAGCAGTGAATTAAACCCGACTAGCGGCGAAAACAATGAGCAGTTCTTC